This TCR beta chain was captured by sequencing in a study of shared clonotypes between healthy human individuals (TCRdb year 2020). Broadly, across the study: A couple of women and a few men aged 18 to 49 years were included in the cohort. For each donor, CD4 naive and CD4 memory were each run on three plates, CD8 naive on two plates, and CD8 memory on one plate. To estimate repertoire size and how much clonotypes are shared between individuals, the study performed deep sequencing of blood TCR repertoires from 4 to 6 healthy adults. Different laboratories and diverse techniques were used to prepare libraries and sequence TCR repertoires, to increase sequencing depth and limit assay-specific biases. Between about 0.85 and 9.5 billion PBMCs per donor were obtained by leukapheresis. The investigation overall reported the following: Pairwise subsampling led to the expectation that sequencing depth would affect the degree of clonotype sharing among donors. Incomplete sequencing was indicated by rarefaction of sorted-subset datasets, despite the large sequencing depth. Naive subsets generally had larger estimated clonotype richness than memory subsets did. Sampling was restricted to blood, and TCR repertoires in tissues likely differ from the TCR repertoires found in blood. The small number of donors limited the genetic and exposure-history diversity represented. Clonotypes shared by all four sorted-subset donors showed higher generation probabilities than non-shared clonotypes. Across several donors, roughly 5.4% of naive CD4, roughly 3.3% of naive CD8, 2% to 2.5% of memory CD4, and under 0.45% of memory CD8 clonotypes were shared.

CD8 naive samples were CD45RO-negative cells positively selected for CCR7, giving a CD45RA+CCR7+ population that excluded TemRA cells. Donors were healthy HIV-negative adults with no recently reported acute infections or vaccinations. All donors were Caucasian adults living in Nashville, Tennessee, USA. Blood was obtained by leukapheresis, after which PBMCs were separated by Ficoll-Histopaque density gradient centrifugation and cryopreserved in liquid nitrogen vapor phase. Analytical flow cytometry was used to check the purity and quantity of every magnetically sorted T cell population. Each sorted fraction had its genomic DNA isolated and then quantified by UV absorbance on a Nanodrop 2000c. Using the deep immunoSEQ assay, multiplex PCR amplified TCR CDR3 regions from genomic DNA. For each cell subset, the extracted genomic DNA was distributed evenly across all wells of several immunoSEQ 96-well plates, and each plate served as one replicate. For sorted subsets, each replicate PCR was loaded with 200 to 250 ng genomic DNA, equivalent to approximately 27,000 T cell genomes. Purified libraries were measured with a Qubit 3.0 fluorometer, size-checked on a Bioanalyzer 2100, and measured again with the KAPA Library Quantification kit. Every immunoSEQ 96-well plate was sequenced on a dedicated single-read 150-cycle Illumina NextSeq 550 flow cell. Per the original workflow: Because the immunoSEQ output held only junctional sequences and lacked quality scores, the filtering could not match the filtering applied to full-length reads. Sequences were annotated with PyIR, a Python wrapper for IgBLAST v1.9, and V/J genes and CDR3 were assigned using IMGT germline references. Any read was removed if the V/J assignment was weak (E-value above 1e-6), the CDR3 was missing, or the read contained stop codons, out-of-frame junctions, or ambiguous translated residues. V3J clonotypes were defined by identical inferred V gene, J gene, and CDR3 amino acid sequence. Percentage overlap between repertoires was calculated by dividing the number of shared unique clonotypes by the size of the smaller repertoire. Three approaches were used to assess repertoire richness: RTK rarefaction, the Chao1 estimator, and Recon v2.1 estimates of unobserved clonotypes. Generation probabilities for all TCRbeta clonotypes obtained by the gDNA method from several donors were computed using OLGA. Entries here come from immuneACCESS through TCRdb and include only in-frame sequences with V and J called. Some clones fail to appear in such tables; in the studies checked, an unresolved V gene covers under half of the shortfall, and the cause of the remainder is unknown. The V and J calls and the clone size are those of that table, but D and trimming were determined from the DNA. Within this sample are around 580,000 clones, with about 98% of them counted one time only. 0.3% to 0.35% of the sample is in the top ten clones.

A note on this clone: The antigen it recognizes is unknown. The sample holds no much larger clone one base away, and base qualities are not on file.

From the cysteine up to the phenylalanine, the CDR3 has a length of 18 residues. CDR3 DNA is the only sequence kept; it has 54 bases, read in frame from the first base. The germline V gene supplies CDR1 SGHVS and CDR2 FQNEAQ. V gives up 4 bases and J gives up 9 bases, and the segment between their germline ends measures 28 bases. Material for sequencing was naive CD8+ T cells sorted from blood. The meaning of the sample's cell subset or site label: CD45RA+CCR7+. The receptor chain draws on TRBV7-8 and TRBJ2-1, with TRBD2 tentatively as D gene (6 bases match). This receptor was obtained from a man aged 25-45 years in good health. The CDR3 protein sequence reads: CASSSSSVAAPNLGEQFF. The DNA is as follows: TGTGCCAGCAGCTCATCGTCCGTAGCGGCTCCTAATTTGGGTGAGCAGTTCTTC.